The 20 T cell receptor beta chains below all came from one sample that was sequenced in a study of T cells in Graves' hyperthyroidism and ophthalmopathy. RNA transcripts yielded amplified TCR beta CDR3 regions. When the TCR CDR3 underwent first-round RT-PCR, the HTBI primer set was used. Via MiXCR, TCRdb re-called the multiplex PCR reads, giving one row per CDR3 protein. The table has over 650,000 distinct CDR3 sequences, nearly 45% seen once. The sequencing input was peripheral blood or thyroid tissue (not recorded which). The receptor set was obtained from an adult man with Graves' disease, either hyperthyroidism or ophthalmopathy (not recorded which).

This clonotype was seen a handful of times. This chain links TRBV10-3 with TRBJ1-1; TRBD1 aligns across 9 bases. The CDR3 runs 16 residues. Germline CDR1 is ENHRY and CDR2 is SYGVKD. V dropped 5 bases and J dropped 1; count of bases not matched to a gene: 8. CDR3 protein: CAISRALGQGNTEAFF. The CDR3 DNA follows: TGTGCCATCAGTCGGGCTTTGGGACAGGGGAACACTGAAGCTTTCTTT.

This clonotype turned up a few times. This may stem from a read error, because a much larger clone lies one nucleotide away. The chain employs TRBV25-1 and TRBJ1-5; D perhaps matches TRBD1 (5 bases). V lost 3 bases, J lost 2 bases, and 8 bases lay in between. CDR1 is MGHDK, CDR2 SYGVNS, per germline. The CDR3 consists of 14 residues. The CDR3 region is CASSEPRGNQPQHF. The DNA of the CDR3 is TGTGCCAGCAGTGAGCCCAGGGGCAATCAGCCCCAGCATTTT. Based on the CDR3 plus reference TRBV25-1 and TRBJ1-5, the full variable domain is EADIYQTPRYLVIGTGKKITLECSQTMGHDKMYWYQQDPGMELHLIHYSYGVNSTEKGDLSSESTVSRIRTEHFPLTLESARPSHTSQYLCASSEPRGNQPQHFGDGTRLSIL.

V gene TRBV5-1 combines with J gene TRBJ1-2; D uncertain. Per germline, CDR1 SGHRS and CDR2 YFSETQ. CDR3 length: 15 residues. Trimming left V 3 bases short and J 2 bases short, with 14 bases between. CDR3 region: CASSSRSGPNYGYTF. The CDR3 DNA sequence: TGCGCCAGCAGCTCCCGTTCCGGACCGAACTATGGCTACACCTTC.

This clonotype was seen a handful of times. The chain uses TRBV19 and TRBJ2-6; possible D gene TRBD2, 5 bases. The CDR3 covers 15 residues. V was shortened by 4 bases and J by 2 bases, with 9 bases between the two germline ends. Germline loops: CDR1 LNHDA, CDR2 SQIVND (reference sequence). The CDR3 DNA reads as TGTGCCAGTAGTAGTTCGGGGACTGGGGCCAACGTCCTGACTTTC. This translates into CASSSSGTGANVLTF.

The J gene is TRBJ1-5, the V gene TRBV2; D is unresolved. Germline lookup yields CDR1 SNHLY and CDR2 FYNNEI. The CDR3 sequence is 18 residues long. V was trimmed by 1 base and J by 0 bases, leaving 16 bases between them. CDR3 bases: TGTGCCAGCAGTGAAGGACCTCCTGACATCTATAGCAATCAGCCCCAGCATTTT. It specifies CASSEGPPDIYSNQPQHF.

This clonotype occurred many times. The genes are TRBV24-1 and TRBJ2-5; no definite D call. The V and J ends lost 4 bases and 4 bases respectively, with 9 bases between them. The CDR3 is 13 residues long. Germline assignment: CDR1 KGHDR and CDR2 SFDVKD. CDR3 protein: CATSDQTPETQYF. As DNA, the CDR3 is TGTGCCACCAGTGACCAGACACCAGAGACCCAGTACTTC.

CDR3 in amino acids: CATSSDGTGVATNEKLFF. The DNA for the CDR3 is TGTGCCACCAGCAGTGACGGGACAGGAGTTGCAACTAATGAAAAACTGTTTTTT. The J gene is TRBJ1-4, the V gene TRBV15; TRBD1 matches 8 bases. Germline CDR1 is LNHNV and CDR2 is YYDKDF (reference sequence). The CDR3 runs to 18 residues. V shed 3 bases, J shed 0 bases, and the junction held 9 bases outside the gene matches.

This clonotype appeared many times. This rearrangement joins TRBV25-1 to TRBJ1-1; D not certain. V was pared by 3 bases and J by 11 bases, with 13 bases between. Germline lookup yields CDR1 MGHDK and CDR2 SYGVNS. CDR3 size: 12 residues. The DNA for the CDR3 is TGTGCCAGCAGTGATCCCCTTAGTAGGGCTTTCTTT. It yields the protein CASSDPLSRAFF.

Turning to this clonotype: This clone may be a read error of a much larger clone one base away. The genes are TRBV7-9 and TRBJ2-5; D perhaps matches TRBD2 (5 bases). The CDR3 runs to 14 residues. CDR1 SEHNR and CDR2 FQNEAQ come from the germline V gene (reference sequence). CDR3 nucleotide sequence: TGCGCCAGCAGCTTAGGAAGGGAGCAAGAGACCCAGTACTTC. It codes for CASSLGREQETQYF.

This clonotype was observed a few times. CDR3 DNA sequence: TGTGCCAGCGGTGATGGAGGACGCAGGGGTTACGAGCAGTACTTC. Protein sequence: CASGDGGRRGYEQYF. The chain is built from TRBV27 and TRBJ2-7, with D possibly TRBD1 on 6 matching bases. The CDR3 consists of 15 residues. The germline gives CDR1 MNHEY, CDR2 SMNVEV (reference sequence). Trimming removed 8 bases at V and 4 bases at J, with 21 bases between.

This clonotype was picked up a small number of times. The V call is TRBV7-2, the J call TRBJ2-5; D remains unclear. In germline, CDR1 is SGHTA, CDR2 FQGNSA. This CDR3 is built from 16 residues. Between the trimmed V and J ends, which lost 1 base and 5 bases, there was a span of 17 bases. The chain's CDR3 is CASSLEAPPQKETQYF. The CDR3 region has the DNA TGTGCCAGCAGCTTAGAGGCCCCACCACAGAAGGAGACCCAGTACTTC.

This clonotype was detected ten times or more. The rearrangement uses TRBV20-1 and TRBJ2-7; 7 bases are shared with TRBD1. This CDR3 contains 13 residues. V was clipped by 1 base and J by 1 base; unmatched bases: 1. Per the germline V gene, CDR1 is DFQATT and CDR2 is SNEGSKA (reference sequence). CDR3 protein: CSARAGGSYEQYF. CDR3 DNA sequence: TGCAGTGCTAGAGCAGGGGGATCCTACGAGCAGTACTTC.

The chain is built from TRBV12-3 or TRBV12-4 and TRBJ1-1; no reliable D call. The CDR3 runs to 13 residues. V lost 3 bases, J lost 12 bases, and 17 bases lay in between. DNA for the CDR3: TGTGCCAGCAGTTTTTCCCCTCGGGTTTTGTCTTTCTTT. Amino acid sequence: CASSFSPRVLSFF.

The chain combines TRBV15 with TRBJ1-1; maybe TRBD1 (6 bases). V dropped 3 bases and J dropped 1 base, with 9 bases sitting between them. Germline V gene lookup returns CDR1 LNHNV and CDR2 YYDKDF (reference sequence). The CDR3 consists of 14 residues. CDR3 amino acids: CATSSRDTNTEAFF. The CDR3, as DNA: TGTGCCACCAGCAGCCGGGACACGAACACTGAAGCTTTCTTT.

The genes are TRBV24-1 and TRBJ2-7; 8 nucleotides align to TRBD2. This CDR3 region has 13 residues. V was clipped by 7 bases and J by 2 bases; unmatched bases: 3. Germline V gene lookup returns CDR1 KGHDR and CDR2 SFDVKD. The CDR3 here is CATRPGLAYEQYF. The CDR3 region has the DNA TGTGCCACCAGGCCGGGACTAGCCTACGAGCAGTACTTC.

This clonotype occurred a few times. The J gene is TRBJ2-5, the V gene TRBV11-2; D may match TRBD1 or TRBD2 (5 bases each). From germline, CDR1 is SGHAT and CDR2 FQNNGV. The CDR3 covers 14 residues. V dropped 0 bases and J dropped 4 bases, with 9 bases sitting between them. The CDR3 loop reads CASSLDGAAETQYF. The CDR3 DNA is TGTGCCAGCAGCTTAGACGGGGCAGCAGAGACCCAGTACTTC. The whole variable domain, remainder taken from reference TRBV11-2 and TRBJ2-5, is EAGVAQSPRYKIIEKRQSVAFWCNPISGHATLYWYQQILGQGPKLLIQFQNNGVVDDSQLPKDRFSAERLKGVDSTLKIQPAKLEDSAVYLCASSLDGAAETQYFGPGTRLLVL.

This clonotype appeared many times. The V and J genes are TRBV12-3 or TRBV12-4 and TRBJ2-2; tentative D call: TRBD2 (6 bases). The V gene lost 3 bases and the J gene lost 1 base, with 6 bases spanning the gap. CDR3 size: 14 residues. CDR3 DNA sequence: TGTGCCAGCAGTTTGGGGGGGAACACCGGGGAGCTGTTTTTT. Translated: CASSLGGNTGELFF.

The rearrangement links TRBV11-1 to TRBJ1-4, with D unresolved. V gave up 3 bases and J gave up 0 bases, with 11 bases separating them. The CDR3 contains 16 residues. Germline CDR1 SGHAT, CDR2 FQDESV (reference sequence). The CDR3 sequence is CASSFGRDATNEKLFF. CDR3 nucleotide sequence: TGTGCCAGCAGCTTCGGAAGAGATGCAACTAATGAAAAACTGTTTTTT.

The chain is built from TRBV15 and TRBJ2-7, with 8 bases identical to TRBD1. The CDR3 covers 15 residues. The germline V gene has CDR1 LNHNV and CDR2 YYDKDF (reference sequence). J gave up 3 bases and V 6 bases, and 10 bases lay outside the gene matches. CDR3 bases: TGTGCCACCAGGTCGATCGGGACAGGCAGCTACGAGCAGTACTTC. This translates into CATRSIGTGSYEQYF.

This chain joins TRBV7-9 and TRBJ2-7, with 8 bases identical to TRBD1. This CDR3 spans 16 amino acids. V trimming: 6 bases; J trimming: 3 bases; junction bases outside the gene matches: 13. The germline gives CDR1 SEHNR, CDR2 FQNEAQ (reference sequence). In DNA, the CDR3 is TGTGCCAGCAGTTATTCCAGGGGGCAGGGGGACTACGAGCAGTACTTC. It is translated as CASSYSRGQGDYEQYF.